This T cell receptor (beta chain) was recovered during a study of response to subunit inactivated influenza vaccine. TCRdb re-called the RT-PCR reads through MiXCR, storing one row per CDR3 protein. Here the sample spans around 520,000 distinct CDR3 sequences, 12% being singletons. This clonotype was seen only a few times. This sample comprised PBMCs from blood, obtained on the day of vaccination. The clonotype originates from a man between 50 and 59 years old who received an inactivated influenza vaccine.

The CDR3 here is CASSLGSSGQKYNSPLHF. CDR3 coding DNA: TGTGCCAGCAGTTTAGGCTCTAGCGGACAGAAATATAATTCACCCCTCCACTTT. The chain links TRBV12-3 or TRBV12-4 to TRBJ1-6, with a weak D call TRBD1 (6 bases). The CDR3 sequence is 18 residues long. Trimming cost V 1 base and J 4 bases, with 17 bases left between them.